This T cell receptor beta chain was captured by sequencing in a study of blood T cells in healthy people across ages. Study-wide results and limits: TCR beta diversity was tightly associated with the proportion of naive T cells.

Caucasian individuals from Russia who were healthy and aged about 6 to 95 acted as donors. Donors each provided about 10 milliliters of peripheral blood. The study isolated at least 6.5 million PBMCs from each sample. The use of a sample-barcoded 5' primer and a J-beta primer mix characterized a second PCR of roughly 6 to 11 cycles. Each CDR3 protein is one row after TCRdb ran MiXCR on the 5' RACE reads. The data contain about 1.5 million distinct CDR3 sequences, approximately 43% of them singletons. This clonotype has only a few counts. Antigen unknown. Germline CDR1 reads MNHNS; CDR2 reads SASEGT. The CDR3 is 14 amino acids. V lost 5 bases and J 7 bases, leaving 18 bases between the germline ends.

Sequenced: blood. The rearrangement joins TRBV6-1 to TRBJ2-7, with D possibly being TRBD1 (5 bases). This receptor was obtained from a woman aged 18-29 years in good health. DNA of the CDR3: TGTGCCAGCAGTATACAGACAGCGTACCATGAGCAGTACTTC. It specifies CASSIQTAYHEQYF.